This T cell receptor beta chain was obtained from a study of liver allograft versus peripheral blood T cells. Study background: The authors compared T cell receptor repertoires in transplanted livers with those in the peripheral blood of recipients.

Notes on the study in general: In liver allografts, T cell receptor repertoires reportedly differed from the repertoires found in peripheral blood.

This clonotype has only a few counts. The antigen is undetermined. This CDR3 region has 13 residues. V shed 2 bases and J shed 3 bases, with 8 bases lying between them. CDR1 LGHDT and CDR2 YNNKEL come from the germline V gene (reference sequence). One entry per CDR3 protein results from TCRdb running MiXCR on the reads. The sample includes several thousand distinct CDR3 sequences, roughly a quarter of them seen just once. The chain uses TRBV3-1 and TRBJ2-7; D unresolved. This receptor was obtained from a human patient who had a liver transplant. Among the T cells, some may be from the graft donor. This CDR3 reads CASSQRRDYEQYF. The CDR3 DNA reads TGTGCCAGCAGCCAACGACGAGACTACGAGCAGTACTTC.